This TCR beta chain was found in a study of blood T cell repertoires in COVID-19. For the study at large: COVID-19 samples, acute and convalescent, were from the United States, Italy and Spain. The cDNA or gDNA used as material had been derived from T cells, B-cell-depleted T cells, or PBMCs.

Per the study methods: Estimation of nucleated cell counts was performed using reference gene primer amplification. Libraries were prepared by immunoSEQ multiplex PCR; TCRdb keeps only in-frame clonotypes and omits some of them. V and J calls and clone size are those listed in that table; D and trimming were worked out from the DNA. The sample shows about 200,000 clones, 75% to 90% of them seen only once. After removal of 6 bases from V and 7 bases from J, the junction contained 9 bases not matched to a gene. Per germline, CDR1 MNHNY and CDR2 SVGAGI (reference sequence). The CDR3 covers 14 residues. What was sequenced was peripheral blood. The receptor comes from a man aged 30-40 years who had recovered from COVID-19. The chain has TRBV6-6 and TRBJ2-7; the match to TRBD1 covers 10 bases. CDR3 nucleotides: TGTGCCAGCAGCCGGGACAGGGGAGCGGGAGAGCAGTACTTC. Protein: CASSRDRGAGEQYF.